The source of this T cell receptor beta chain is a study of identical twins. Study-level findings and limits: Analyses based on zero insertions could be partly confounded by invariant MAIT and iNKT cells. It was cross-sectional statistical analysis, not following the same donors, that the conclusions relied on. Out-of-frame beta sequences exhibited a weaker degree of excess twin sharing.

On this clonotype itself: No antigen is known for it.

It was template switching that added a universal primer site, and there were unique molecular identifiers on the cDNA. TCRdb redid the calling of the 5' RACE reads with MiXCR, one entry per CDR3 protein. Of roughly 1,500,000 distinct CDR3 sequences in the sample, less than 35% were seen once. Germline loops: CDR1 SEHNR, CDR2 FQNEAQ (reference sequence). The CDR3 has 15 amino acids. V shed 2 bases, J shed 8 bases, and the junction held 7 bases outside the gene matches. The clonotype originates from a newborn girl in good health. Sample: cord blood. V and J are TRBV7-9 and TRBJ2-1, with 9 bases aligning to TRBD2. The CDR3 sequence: CASSLSGTSLDEQFF. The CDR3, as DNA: TGTGCCAGCAGCTTATCAGGGACTAGCCTAGATGAGCAGTTCTTC.